This TCR beta chain derives from a study of blood T cell repertoires in COVID-19. Study-wide context: Both acute and convalescent COVID-19 samples were obtained from the United States, Italy and Spain. PBMCs, B-cell-depleted T cells, or T cells provided the cDNA or gDNA that made up the material.

How the authors handled the data: For nucleated cells, counts were estimated from reference gene primer amplification. The assay was immunoSEQ multiplex PCR, and TCRdb's table has in-frame clones only and misses some. V, J and clone size are taken as reported in that table, and D and trimming were inferred from the DNA itself. The table includes some 200,000 clones, approximately 87% detected once. The V end was cut by 0 bases, the J end by 8 bases, with 14 bases between. This CDR3 has 15 amino acids. CDR1 is SGHNT, CDR2 YYREEE, per germline (reference sequence). The sample was peripheral blood. This receptor was obtained from a woman aged 70-85 years with acute or convalescent COVID-19. This sequence joins TRBV5-4 and TRBJ2-2, with D possibly TRBD2 on 6 matching bases. The CDR3 loop reads CASSLGSPLAGELFF. As DNA, the CDR3 is TGTGCCAGCAGCTTGGGCTCACCCCTAGCGGGGGAGCTGTTTTTT.